A selection of T cell receptor beta chains follows, all from one sample in a study of T-cell reconstitution after alpha-beta-depleted transplantation in children. Each CDR3 protein is one row after TCRdb ran MiXCR on the PCR reads. This table has about a million distinct CDR3 sequences, roughly 29% appearing once. The sequenced sample was PBMCs, mostly from graft donor cells, obtained 360 days after TCRalphabeta/CD19-depleted stem cell transplant. These receptors originate from a boy under two years old who had a stem cell transplant for SCID, so the T cells may come from the graft donor. The CDR3 runs from the conserved cysteine through the conserved F or W. The D gene is left open where the match is weak. Size is stated for part of the rows, as once, few or many counts, or as a class when the clone is expanded.

D gene	J gene	clone size	V gene	CDR3 DNA	CDR3 protein
.	TRBJ2-3	.	TRBV12-3/TRBV12-4	TGTGCCAGCGGTTTAAGGGGGGGCTACCTGCTAGATACGCAGTATTTT	CASGLRGGYLLDTQYF
.	TRBJ2-5	few	TRBV9	TGTGCCAGCAGCGTAGGAGCAGGGAGGGAGACCCAGTACTTC	CASSVGAGRETQYF
TRBD2	TRBJ2-5	.	TRBV20-1	TGCAGTGCCCAGAGCTATTCGGCTAGCGGGGGGCAAGAGACCCAGTACTTC	CSAQSYSASGGQETQYF
.	TRBJ1-2	.	TRBV6-2/TRBV6-3	TGTGCCAGCAGTTTCCCCGGACAGTTAGAGAACTATGGCTACACCTTC	CASSFPGQLENYGYTF
.	TRBJ1-5	few	TRBV20-1	TGCAGTGCTAGCCAAGGATATCAGCCCCAGCATTTT	CSASQGYQPQHF
TRBD1	TRBJ1-1	few	TRBV6-1	TGTGCCAGCAGGCAAGGGGGCGCCGGCACTGAAGCTTTCTTT	CASRQGGAGTEAFF
.	TRBJ2-2	few	TRBV5-1	TGCGCCAGCAGCTTAACACAGATCGCGAACACCGGGGAGCTGTTTTTT	CASSLTQIANTGELFF
TRBD2	TRBJ2-1	.	TRBV3-1	TGTGCCAGCAGCCAAGGGGTTGGCGGGGGGGCCGGGGTCTACAATGAGCAGTTCTTC	CASSQGVGGGAGVYNEQFF
TRBD1	TRBJ1-6	few	TRBV30	TGTGCCTGGAAAGGGGCCGGGACAGGGTCTATGTATAATTCACCCCTCCACTTT	CAWKGAGTGSMYNSPLHF
TRBD1	TRBJ2-6	few	TRBV5-8	TGTGCCAGCAGCCCAGGACAGGGGGCATCTGGGGCCAACGTCCTGACTTTC	CASSPGQGASGANVLTF